Below, 20 T cell receptor beta chains from the same sample are listed, as sequenced in a study of blood T cell repertoires in COVID-19. Profiled with immunoSEQ multiplex PCR; TCRdb holds only in-frame clones, not every one. The data show 150,000 to 180,000 clones, 75% to 95% seen once. Sequencing was performed on peripheral blood. These receptors were collected from a middle-aged man with acute or convalescent COVID-19.

The chain has TRBV7-9 and TRBJ1-4, with 8 bases that match TRBD1. The CDR3 extends over 16 amino acids. Trimming cost V 5 bases and J 0 bases; bases outside gene matches: 5. Germline-derived CDR1 and CDR2 are SEHNR and FQNEAQ (reference sequence). DNA for the CDR3: TGTGCCAGCAGCAAAGGACAGGGAACAACTAATGAAAAACTGTTTTTT. Amino acids: CASSKGQGTTNEKLFF.

The chain joins TRBV2 to TRBJ1-3; D may be TRBD1 (6 bases). Trimming removed 6 bases at V and 4 bases at J, with 16 bases between. This CDR3 has 15 amino acids. The germline CDR1 and CDR2 sequences are SNHLY and FYNNEI. CDR3 residues: CASSAEGGRGNTIYF. DNA of the CDR3: TGTGCCAGCAGCGCCGAGGGGGGGCGAGGAAACACCATATATTTT.

The chain is built from TRBV29-1 and TRBJ2-3, with 10 bases identical to TRBD1. Trimming removed 4 bases from V and 2 bases from J; junction bases left unmatched: 3. Per germline, CDR1 SQVTM and CDR2 ANQGSEA. The CDR3 contains 14 residues. This CDR3 is CSVGDRGPTDTQYF. CDR3 DNA: TGCAGCGTTGGAGACAGGGGGCCCACAGATACGCAGTATTTT.

The V call is TRBV21-1, the J call TRBJ1-5; the DNA was not used to check the table's D call, TRBD1. TRBV21-1 is assigned pseudogene status. The CDR3 is 15 amino acids. The CDR3 sequence is CASSRPFRALQPQHF. CDR3 sequence (DNA): TGTGCCAGCAGCCGCCCCTTCAGGGCACTTCAGCCCCAGCATTTT.

The chain uses TRBV11-2 and TRBJ2-3; D is undetermined. Per the germline V gene, CDR1 is SGHAT and CDR2 is FQNNGV. This CDR3 is built from 14 residues. Trimming removed 2 bases from V and 0 bases from J, with 6 bases in between. Written as DNA, the CDR3 is TGTGCCAGCAGCTTATTCCGGAGCACAGATACGCAGTATTTT. The encoded protein is CASSLFRSTDTQYF.

J is TRBJ2-7 and V is TRBV27, with 7 bases that match TRBD1. This CDR3 is built from 14 residues. The germline gives CDR1 MNHEY, CDR2 SMNVEV (reference sequence). The V gene end was trimmed by 4 bases and the J gene end by 4 bases; junction bases not matched to a gene: 7. CDR3 loop: CASSSTGLVYEQYF. For the CDR3, the DNA is TGTGCCAGCAGTTCGACAGGGTTAGTGTACGAGCAGTACTTC.

The V call is TRBV30, the J call TRBJ1-6; tentatively, D is TRBD1 (6 bases). The germline gives CDR1 GTSNPN, CDR2 SVGIG (reference sequence). CDR3 length equals 14 residues. Trimming stripped 4 bases from V and 10 bases from J, with 17 bases between. CDR3 loop: CAWKQGNARSPLHF. CDR3 in DNA: TGTGCCTGGAAACAGGGAAACGCGAGATCACCCCTCCACTTT.

The rearrangement uses TRBV7-2 and TRBJ2-5, with TRBD2 matching over 7 bases. Germline V CDR1 and CDR2: SGHTA, FQGNSA. V gave up 1 base and J gave up 5 bases; unmatched junction bases: 10. The CDR3 loop spans 16 amino acids. This CDR3 reads CASSLVGGLTTETQYF. The CDR3 DNA sequence: TGTGCCAGCAGCTTAGTGGGGGGACTAACTACGGAGACCCAGTACTTC. The variable domain in full, completed from reference TRBV7-2 and TRBJ2-5, reads GAGVSQSPSNKVTEKGKDVELRCDPISGHTALYWYRQSLGQGLEFLIYFQGNSAPDKSGLPSDRFSAERTGGSVSTLTIQRTQQEDSAVYLCASSLVGGLTTETQYFGPGTRLLVL.

DNA of the CDR3: TGTGCCAGCAGCGTAGGAGACTCTGGGGCCAACGTCCTGACTTTC. This gives the protein CASSVGDSGANVLTF. V usage is TRBV9 and J usage is TRBJ2-6; unclear D gene. Trimming removed 0 bases at V and 0 bases at J, with 4 bases between. There are 15 residues in the CDR3. Germline V gene data show CDR1 as SGDLS and CDR2 as YYNGEE.

The chain carries TRBV30 and TRBJ1-1; D is possibly TRBD1 (6 bases). CDR1 is GTSNPN, CDR2 SVGIG, per germline (reference sequence). Trimming took 1 base from V and 5 from J, leaving 20 bases between them. The CDR3 covers 16 residues. The CDR3 spells CAWSGPNYLRGTEAFF. DNA for the CDR3: TGTGCCTGGAGTGGCCCCAATTACCTAAGGGGGACTGAAGCTTTCTTT.

The chain's CDR3 is CASSSGGRETQYF. The DNA of the CDR3 is TGTGCCAGCAGCTCGGGGGGGCGAGAGACCCAGTACTTC. This chain links TRBV7-3 with TRBJ2-5; 8 nucleotides match TRBD2. The CDR3 has 13 amino acids. In germline, CDR1 is SGHTA, CDR2 FQGTGA. V lost 4 bases to trimming and J lost 4 bases; unmatched junction nucleotides: 2.

V usage is TRBV9 and J usage is TRBJ2-1; 11 bases fit TRBD1. Per germline, CDR1 SGDLS and CDR2 YYNGEE. The CDR3 spans 16 residues. Trimming at V came to 4 bases and at J to 8 bases, leaving 11 bases not matched to a gene. CDR3 protein: CASSLNRDRGSDEQFF. In nucleotides, the CDR3 is TGTGCCAGCAGCCTGAACCGGGACAGGGGGTCGGATGAGCAGTTCTTC.

A few counts support this clone. The chain has TRBV7-8 and TRBJ2-5; 10 bases match TRBD2. The trim removed 5 bases at V and 5 bases at J, leaving 8 bases unmatched. The CDR3 is 15 amino acids. CDR1 is SGHVS and CDR2 is FQNEAQ in the germline V gene. The CDR3 is CASSPSGGAGETQYF. Here the CDR3 DNA reads TGTGCCAGCAGCCCGAGCGGGGGGGCCGGTGAGACCCAGTACTTC. The variable domain in full, completed from reference TRBV7-8 and TRBJ2-5, reads GAGVSQSPRYKVAKRGQDVALRCDPISGHVSLFWYQQALGQGPEFLTYFQNEAQLDKSGLPSDRFFAERPEGSVSTLKIQRTQQEDSAVYLCASSPSGGAGETQYFGPGTRLLVL.

The chain couples TRBV3-1 (or the pseudogene TRBV3-2) to TRBJ2-2; D perhaps matches TRBD2 (5 bases). The CDR3 loop spans 15 amino acids. CDR1 and CDR2 from the germline V gene are LGHDT and YNNKEL (reference sequence). V lost 3 bases and J 3 bases, leaving 11 bases between the germline ends. In nucleotides, the CDR3 is TGTGCCAGCAGCCAGACGGGGAGAGACACCGGGGAGCTGTTTTTT. It yields the protein CASSQTGRDTGELFF.

The V gene is TRBV28, the J gene TRBJ2-6; 7 nucleotides match TRBD2. CDR3 length: 15 residues. V shed 3 bases, J shed 4 bases, and the junction held 3 bases outside the gene matches. Germline values: CDR1 MDHEN, CDR2 SYDVKM. In nucleotides, the CDR3 is TGTGCCAGCAGTTTTGGGGGGGTAGGGGCCAACGTCCTGACTTTC. This encodes CASSFGGVGANVLTF.

This clone showed up just once. V gene TRBV7-2 combines with J gene TRBJ1-3, with unresolved D. With 3 bases removed from V and 1 base from J, the gap between germline ends came to 7 bases. Per germline, CDR1 SGHTA and CDR2 FQGNSA. The CDR3 is 14 amino acids. CDR3 protein: CASSLTGSGNTIYF. The CDR3 DNA reads as TGTGCCAGCAGCTTGACGGGGTCTGGAAACACCATATATTTT.

The V gene is TRBV9, the J gene TRBJ1-3; the match to TRBD1 covers 7 bases. From germline, CDR1 is SGDLS and CDR2 YYNGEE. Trimming took 3 bases from V and 2 from J; bases not matched to a gene: 2. The CDR3 spans 14 residues. This CDR3 reads CASSAQGTGNTIYF. CDR3 DNA: TGTGCCAGCAGCGCACAGGGGACTGGAAACACCATATATTTT.

The DNA for the CDR3 is TGTGCCAGCAAATTTAGCTTATCGAGGCAGGGAAGCGCCTACACCTTC. This encodes CASKFSLSRQGSAYTF. The V and J genes are TRBV2 and TRBJ1-2; possibly TRBD1 for D (5 bases). The CDR3 runs 16 residues. Germline V CDR1 and CDR2: SNHLY, FYNNEI. The V and J ends lost 7 bases and 10 bases respectively, with 28 bases between them.

V is TRBV19 and J is TRBJ2-5; D is perhaps TRBD2 (6 bases). The germline gives CDR1 LNHDA, CDR2 SQIVND (reference sequence). CDR3 size: 15 residues. The V gene lost 6 bases and the J gene lost 5 bases, with 19 bases spanning the gap. The CDR3 region has the DNA TGTGCCAGTAGCATGGGGGGTGCAGTAGGTGAGACCCAGTACTTC. It encodes CASSMGGAVGETQYF. Full variable domain (remainder filled in from reference TRBV19 and TRBJ2-5): DGGITQSPKYLFRKEGQNVTLSCEQNLNHDAMYWYRQDPGQGLRLIYYSQIVNDFQKGDIAEGYSVSREKKESFPLTVTSAQKNPTAFYLCASSMGGAVGETQYFGPGTRLLVL.

The chain links TRBV11-1 to TRBJ2-3; D perhaps matches TRBD2 (6 bases). Germline CDR1 and CDR2: SGHAT and FQDESV (reference sequence). Between the trimmed V and J ends, which lost 5 bases and 3 bases, there was a span of 12 bases. The CDR3 contains 14 residues. CDR3 sequence (DNA): TGTGCCAGCAGCCCCGCTCGGGGGACAGATACGCAGTATTTT. Amino acids: CASSPARGTDTQYF.